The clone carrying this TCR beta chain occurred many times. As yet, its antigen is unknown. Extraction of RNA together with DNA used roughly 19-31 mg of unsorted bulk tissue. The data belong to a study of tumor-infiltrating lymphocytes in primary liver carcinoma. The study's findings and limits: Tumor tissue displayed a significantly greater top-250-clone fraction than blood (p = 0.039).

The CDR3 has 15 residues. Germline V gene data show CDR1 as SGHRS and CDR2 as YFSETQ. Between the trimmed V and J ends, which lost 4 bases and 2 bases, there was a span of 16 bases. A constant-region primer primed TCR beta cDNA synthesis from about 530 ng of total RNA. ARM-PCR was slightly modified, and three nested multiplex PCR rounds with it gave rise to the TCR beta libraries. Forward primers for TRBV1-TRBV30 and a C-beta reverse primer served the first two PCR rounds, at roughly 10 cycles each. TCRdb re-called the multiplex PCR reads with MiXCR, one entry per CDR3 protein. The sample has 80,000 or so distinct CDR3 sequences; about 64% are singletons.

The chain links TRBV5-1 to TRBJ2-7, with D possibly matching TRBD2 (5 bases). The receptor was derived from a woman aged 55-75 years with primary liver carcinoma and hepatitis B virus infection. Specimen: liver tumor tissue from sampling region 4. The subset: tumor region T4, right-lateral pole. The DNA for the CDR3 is TGCGCCAGCAGCCTGCGAAGGGAGCGGACCTACGAGCAGTACTTC. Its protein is CASSLRRERTYEQYF. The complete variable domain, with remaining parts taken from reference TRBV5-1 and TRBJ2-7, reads KAGVTQTPRYLIKTRGQQVTLSCSPISGHRSVSWYQQTPGQGLQFLFEYFSETQRNKGNFPGRFSGRQFSNSRSEMNVSTLELGDSALYLCASSLRRERTYEQYFGPGTRLTVT.